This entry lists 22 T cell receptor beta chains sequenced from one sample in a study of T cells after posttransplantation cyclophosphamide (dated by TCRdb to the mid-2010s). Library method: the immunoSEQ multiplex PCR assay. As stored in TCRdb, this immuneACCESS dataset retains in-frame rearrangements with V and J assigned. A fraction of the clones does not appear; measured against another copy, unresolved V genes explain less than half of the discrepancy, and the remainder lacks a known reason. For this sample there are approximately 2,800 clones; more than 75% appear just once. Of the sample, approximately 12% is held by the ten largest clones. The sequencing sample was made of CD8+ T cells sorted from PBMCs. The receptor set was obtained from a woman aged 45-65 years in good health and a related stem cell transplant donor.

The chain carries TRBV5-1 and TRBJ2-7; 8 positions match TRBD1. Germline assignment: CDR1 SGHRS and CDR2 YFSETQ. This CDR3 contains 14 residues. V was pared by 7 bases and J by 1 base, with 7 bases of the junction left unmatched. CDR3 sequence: CASGRQGPSYEQYF. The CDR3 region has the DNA TGCGCCAGCGGAAGACAGGGGCCGTCCTACGAGCAGTACTTC.

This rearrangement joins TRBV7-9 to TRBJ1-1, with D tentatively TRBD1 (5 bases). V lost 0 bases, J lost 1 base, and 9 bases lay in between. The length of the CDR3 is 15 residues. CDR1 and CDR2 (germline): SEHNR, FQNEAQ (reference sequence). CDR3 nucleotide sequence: TGTGCCAGCAGCTTAGCGATAGGGGAGAACACTGAAGCTTTCTTT. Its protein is CASSLAIGENTEAFF. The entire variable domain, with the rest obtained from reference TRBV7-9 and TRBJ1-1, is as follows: DTGVSQNPRHKITKRGQNVTFRCDPISEHNRLYWYRQTLGQGPEFLTYFQNEAQLEKSRLLSDRFSAERPKGSFSTLEIQRTEQGDSAMYLCASSLAIGENTEAFFGQGTRLTVV.

CDR3 sequence (DNA): TGCAGCGCTGCCGGGACACTTCTTTACGAGCAGTACTTC. Translated, it gives CSAAGTLLYEQYF. This chain joins TRBV29-1 and TRBJ2-7; tentative D call: TRBD1 (6 bases). Germline V gives CDR1 SQVTM, CDR2 ANQGSEA. Trimming took 7 bases from V and 4 from J, leaving 17 bases between them. The length of the CDR3 is 13 residues.

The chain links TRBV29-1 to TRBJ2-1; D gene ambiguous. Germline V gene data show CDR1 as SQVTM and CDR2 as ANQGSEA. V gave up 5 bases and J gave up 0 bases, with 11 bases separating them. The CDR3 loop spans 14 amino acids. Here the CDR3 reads CSVQSPSSYNEQFF. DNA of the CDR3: TGCAGCGTTCAGTCCCCCAGCTCCTACAATGAGCAGTTCTTC.

CDR3 sequence: CASSLDDRQSEQYF. CDR3 nucleotide sequence: TGTGCCAGCAGCTTGGATGATAGACAATCCGAGCAGTACTTC. The V call is TRBV5-4, the J call TRBJ2-7; no clear D. CDR1 SGHNT and CDR2 YYREEE come from the germline V gene (reference sequence). The germline V and J ends were trimmed by 0 bases and 6 bases, with 13 bases remaining between them. The CDR3 consists of 14 residues.

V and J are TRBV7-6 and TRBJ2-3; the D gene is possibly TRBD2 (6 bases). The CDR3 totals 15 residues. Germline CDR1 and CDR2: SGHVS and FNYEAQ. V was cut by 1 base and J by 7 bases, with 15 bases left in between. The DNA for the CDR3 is TGTGCCAGCAGCTTAGAGGACGCTGGGAGGAATACGCAGTATTTT. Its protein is CASSLEDAGRNTQYF.

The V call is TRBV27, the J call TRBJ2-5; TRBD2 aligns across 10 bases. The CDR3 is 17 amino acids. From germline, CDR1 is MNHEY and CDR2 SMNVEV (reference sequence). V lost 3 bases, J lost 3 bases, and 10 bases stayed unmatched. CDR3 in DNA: TGTGCCAGCAGTTTGTCCTTAGGACTAGCGGATAAAGAGACCCAGTACTTC. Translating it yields CASSLSLGLADKETQYF.

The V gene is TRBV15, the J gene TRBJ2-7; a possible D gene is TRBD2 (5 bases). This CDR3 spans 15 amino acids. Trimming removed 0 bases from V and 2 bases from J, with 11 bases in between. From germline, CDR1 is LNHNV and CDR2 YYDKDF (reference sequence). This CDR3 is CATSRDRGSPYEQYF. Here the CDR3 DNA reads TGTGCCACCAGCAGAGATCGGGGAAGCCCCTACGAGCAGTACTTC.

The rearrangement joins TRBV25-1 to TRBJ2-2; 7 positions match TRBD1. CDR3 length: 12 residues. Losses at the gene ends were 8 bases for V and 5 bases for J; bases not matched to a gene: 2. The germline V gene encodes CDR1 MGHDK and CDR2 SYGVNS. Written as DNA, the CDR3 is TGTGCCAGCCGACAGGGAACCGGGGAGCTGTTTTTT. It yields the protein CASRQGTGELFF. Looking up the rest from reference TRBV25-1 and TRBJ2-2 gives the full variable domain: EADIYQTPRYLVIGTGKKITLECSQTMGHDKMYWYQQDPGMELHLIHYSYGVNSTEKGDLSSESTVSRIRTEHFPLTLESARPSHTSQYLCASRQGTGELFFGEGSRLTVL.

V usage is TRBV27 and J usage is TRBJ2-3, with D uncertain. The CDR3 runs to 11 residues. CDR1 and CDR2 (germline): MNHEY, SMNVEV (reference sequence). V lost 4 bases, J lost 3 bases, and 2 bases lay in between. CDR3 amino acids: CASSSTDTQYF. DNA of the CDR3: TGTGCCAGCAGTTCAACAGATACGCAGTATTTT.

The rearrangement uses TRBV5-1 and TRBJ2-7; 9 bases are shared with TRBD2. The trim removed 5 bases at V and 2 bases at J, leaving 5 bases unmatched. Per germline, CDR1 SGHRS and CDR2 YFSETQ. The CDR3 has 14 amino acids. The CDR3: CASSQREVPYEQYF. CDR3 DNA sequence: TGCGCCAGCAGTCAGCGGGAGGTCCCCTACGAGCAGTACTTC.

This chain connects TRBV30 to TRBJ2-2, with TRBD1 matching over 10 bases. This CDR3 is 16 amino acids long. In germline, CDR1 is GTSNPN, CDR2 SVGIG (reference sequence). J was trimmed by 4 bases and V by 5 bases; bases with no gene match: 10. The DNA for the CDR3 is TGTGCCTGGGGCGATCCGGGACAGGGGAGCACCGGGGAGCTGTTTTTT. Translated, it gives CAWGDPGQGSTGELFF.

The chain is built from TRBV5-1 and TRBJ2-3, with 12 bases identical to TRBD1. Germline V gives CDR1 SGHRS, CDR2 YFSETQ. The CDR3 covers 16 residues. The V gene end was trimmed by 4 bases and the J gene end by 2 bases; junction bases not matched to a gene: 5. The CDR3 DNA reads TGCGCCAGCAGCCCCGGGACAGGGGGCCCCACAGATACGCAGTATTTT. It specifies CASSPGTGGPTDTQYF.

CDR3 nucleotide sequence: TGTGCCAGCAGCCAGCGGGGGAACAATGAGCAGTTCTTC. Its protein is CASSQRGNNEQFF. The chain couples TRBV6-4 to TRBJ2-1; 8 positions match TRBD2. With 6 bases clipped from V and 5 bases from J, the junction kept 3 bases outside the gene matches. The CDR3 runs to 13 residues. Germline-derived CDR1 and CDR2 are MRHNA and SNTAGT.

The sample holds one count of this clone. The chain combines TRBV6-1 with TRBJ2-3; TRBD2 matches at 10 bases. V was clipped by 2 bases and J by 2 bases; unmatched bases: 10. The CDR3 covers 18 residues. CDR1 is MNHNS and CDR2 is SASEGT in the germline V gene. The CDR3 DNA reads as TGTGCCAGCAGTGAAAATGTGGGGAGCGGGAGGGTCACAGATACGCAGTATTTT. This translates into CASSENVGSGRVTDTQYF.

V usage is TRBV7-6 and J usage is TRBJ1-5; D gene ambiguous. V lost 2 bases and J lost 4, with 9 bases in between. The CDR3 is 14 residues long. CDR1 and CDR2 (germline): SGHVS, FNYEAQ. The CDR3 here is CASSLWGENQPQHF. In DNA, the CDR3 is TGTGCCAGCAGCTTATGGGGAGAAAATCAGCCCCAGCATTTT.

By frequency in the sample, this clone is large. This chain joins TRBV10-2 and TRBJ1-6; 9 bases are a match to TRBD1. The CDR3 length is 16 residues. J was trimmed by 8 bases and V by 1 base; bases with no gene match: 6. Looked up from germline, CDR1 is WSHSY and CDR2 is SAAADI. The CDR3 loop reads CASSEYTGGADSPLHF. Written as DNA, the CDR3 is TGCGCCAGCAGTGAGTATACAGGGGGCGCGGATTCACCCCTCCACTTT.

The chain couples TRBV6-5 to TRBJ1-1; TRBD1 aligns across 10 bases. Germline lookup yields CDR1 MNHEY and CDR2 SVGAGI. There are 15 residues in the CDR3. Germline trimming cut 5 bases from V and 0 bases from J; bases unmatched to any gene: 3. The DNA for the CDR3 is TGTGCCAGCAGTAAGACAGGGGGCATGAACACTGAAGCTTTCTTT. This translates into CASSKTGGMNTEAFF.

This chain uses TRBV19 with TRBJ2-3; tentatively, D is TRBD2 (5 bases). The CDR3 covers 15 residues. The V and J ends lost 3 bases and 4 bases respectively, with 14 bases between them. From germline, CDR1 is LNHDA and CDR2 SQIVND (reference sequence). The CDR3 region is CASSIQKLGSDTQYF. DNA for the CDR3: TGTGCCAGTAGTATTCAAAAACTAGGATCAGATACGCAGTATTTT.

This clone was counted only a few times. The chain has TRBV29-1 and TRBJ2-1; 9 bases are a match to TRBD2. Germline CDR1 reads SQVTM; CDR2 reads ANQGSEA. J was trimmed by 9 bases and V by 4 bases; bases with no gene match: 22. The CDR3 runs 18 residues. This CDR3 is CSVGPDLMREGESAEQFF. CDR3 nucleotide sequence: TGCAGCGTTGGACCCGACCTGATGCGGGAGGGGGAGTCGGCTGAGCAGTTCTTC.

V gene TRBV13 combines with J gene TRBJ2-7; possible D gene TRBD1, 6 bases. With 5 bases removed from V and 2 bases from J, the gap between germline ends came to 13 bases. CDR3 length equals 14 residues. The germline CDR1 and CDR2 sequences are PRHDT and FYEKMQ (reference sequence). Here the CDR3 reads CASSPKDRTYEQYF. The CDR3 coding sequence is TGTGCCAGCAGCCCGAAAGACAGGACCTACGAGCAGTACTTC.

This chain's CDR3 is CASTVSGNTIYF. The CDR3 bases are TGTGCCAGCACAGTCTCTGGAAACACCATATATTTT. The genes are TRBV6-1 and TRBJ1-3; D remains ambiguous. The CDR3 is made up of 12 amino acids. V was trimmed by 7 bases and J by 0 bases, leaving 4 bases between them. Germline CDR1 MNHNS, CDR2 SASEGT.